This TCR beta chain comes out of a study of T cells in narcolepsy (dated by TCRdb to the late 2010s). Background for the entire study: The study enrolled patients with narcolepsy type 1 or type 2 (NT1, NT2) together with healthy control donors. Autoreactive T cells targeting hypocretin neuron self-antigens (hypocretin, TRIB2) were sought in narcolepsy patients, and TCR Vbeta sequencing was used to track clonotypes in blood and CSF. The paper as a whole reports these results and caveats: Plots that compared CSF and blood CD4+ T cell clonotypes from the same patient highlighted HCRT-specific and TRIB2-specific autoreactive clonotypes. No sequences matching autoreactive T cell clones were present in some of the blood memory CD4+ repertoires from patients and controls. Autoreactive clonotypes were reported to be detected serially in the blood of the same patients and of different patients, but not in the blood of healthy controls. Patients and controls had comparable numbers of sequenced blood memory CD4+ clonotypes, averaging about 37,000 and 33,000, respectively.

For TCR Vbeta sequencing, memory CD4+ T cells were sorted ex vivo from the peripheral blood of narcolepsy patients and healthy controls. Regarding this clone: The clone's antigen remains unknown. Base qualities are not provided; no much larger clone lies one nucleotide away.

The library relied on the immunoSEQ multiplex PCR assay. This immuneACCESS table, as held by TCRdb, lists in-frame sequences with V and J called but not all clones. Of the missing ones, under half trace to an unresolved V gene in checked studies; the others have no known cause. Within this sample are around 33,000 clones, with roughly 80% of them counted one time only. The ten most abundant clones make up around 3% of the sample. The material sequenced was CD45RA- memory CD4+ T cells from PBMCs. This specimen's cell subset or site label, per the study, means: memory T cells sorted ex vivo from peripheral blood. This sequence originates from a human donor with narcolepsy.

The encoded CDR3 is CASSRVSDTGELFF. The nucleotides read TGTGCCAGCAGCCGCGTCTCGGACACCGGGGAGCTGTTTTTT. Recombination linked TRBV4-2 to TRBJ2-2; the D gene is unclear. Trimming takes 4 bases from V and 3 bases from J, and the germline ends sit 9 bases apart. The germline V gene yields LGHNA for CDR1 and YNFKEQ for CDR2. The CDR3 holds 14 amino acids from the cysteine to the phenylalanine. Just the 42-base CDR3 DNA is kept, in frame starting at base 1.